These 6 T cell receptor beta chains were all obtained from the same sample, sequenced in a study of T cells after yellow fever vaccination. TCRdb itself ran the 5' RACE reads through MiXCR, one entry per CDR3 protein. The profile shows 46,000 or so distinct CDR3 sequences, around 6.5% of them singletons. Sequenced here: PBMCs, either bulk or a sorted T-cell subset (CD4+, CD8+, memory, or dextramer-sorted; not recorded which), sampled 45 days after the yellow fever booster vaccination. The receptors derive from a man aged 25-45 years who received the YFV17D yellow fever vaccine.

This clonotype appeared many times. The chain combines TRBV6-2 or TRBV6-3 with TRBJ2-3; 7 bases fit TRBD2. Per germline, CDR1 MNHEY and CDR2 SVGEGT. The CDR3 runs to 16 residues. V was pared by 4 bases and J by 0 bases, with 7 bases of the junction left unmatched. In DNA, the CDR3 is TGTGCCAGCAGTTCCAACCTAGCGGTTAGCACAGATACGCAGTATTTT. As protein: CASSSNLAVSTDTQYF.

This clonotype was seen ten or more times. The rearrangement links TRBV28 to TRBJ1-6; D remains ambiguous. V lost 6 bases, J lost 10 bases, and 13 bases lay in between. Germline CDR1 MDHEN, CDR2 SYDVKM. The CDR3 has 13 amino acids. The CDR3 DNA is TGTGCCAGCAGAACCGGACCCTACTCACCCCTCCACTTT. It is translated as CASRTGPYSPLHF. The full variable domain, its missing parts supplied by reference TRBV28 and TRBJ1-6, is DVKVTQSSRYLVKRTGEKVFLECVQDMDHENMFWYRQDPGLGLRLIYFSYDVKMKEKGDIPEGYSVSREKKERFSLILESASTNQTSMYLCASRTGPYSPLHFGNGTRLTVT.

This clonotype was recorded at least ten times. The gene calls are TRBV6-2 or TRBV6-3 and TRBJ1-5, with a tentative D call TRBD1 (5 bases). Germline CDR1 and CDR2: MNHEY and SVGEGT. Trimming took off 8 bases at V and 0 bases at J, with 17 bases between the two ends. The CDR3 is 16 amino acids. CDR3 sequence (DNA): TGTGCCAGCGGTTTGGGAAGGGGCTATAGCAATCAGCCCCAGCATTTT. Translation: CASGLGRGYSNQPQHF.

In this sample, this clonotype turned up many times. The gene calls are TRBV14 and TRBJ2-3, with TRBD2 matching over 7 bases. Trimming took 1 base from V and 13 from J; bases not matched to a gene: 2. CDR3 length: 11 residues. Germline CDR1 SGHDN, CDR2 FVKESK. CDR3 in DNA: TGTGCCAGCAGCCAAGGGACTAGAAAGTATTTT. Its protein product is CASSQGTRKYF.

This clonotype showed up many times. The chain is built from TRBV28 and TRBJ1-6; D is unclear. The CDR3 runs 12 residues. V gave up 8 bases and J gave up 9 bases, with 11 bases separating them. From germline, CDR1 is MDHEN and CDR2 SYDVKM. The CDR3 loop reads CASFTRISPLHF. The CDR3 bases are TGTGCCAGCTTTACGCGAATTTCACCCCTCCACTTT.

This clonotype was recorded at least ten times. The gene calls are TRBV7-3 and TRBJ2-7; the match to TRBD1 covers 7 bases. The germline V gene encodes CDR1 SGHTA and CDR2 FQGTGA. V gave up 5 bases and J gave up 5 bases; unmatched junction bases: 9. The length of the CDR3 is 14 residues. The CDR3 DNA sequence: TGTGCCAGCAGCCTCGACAGGGATTCCCACGAGCAGTACTTC. Its protein product is CASSLDRDSHEQYF. Full variable domain (missing parts from reference TRBV7-3 and TRBJ2-7): GAGVSQTPSNKVTEKGKYVELRCDPISGHTALYWYRQSLGQGPEFLIYFQGTGAADDSGLPNDRFFAVRPEGSVSTLKIQRTERGDSAVYLCASSLDRDSHEQYFGPGTRLTVT.